This TCR beta chain was retrieved from a study of T-cell reconstitution after alpha-beta-depleted transplantation in children. This clonotype was seen only a few times. The target antigen is unknown. Preparation of the TCRbeta library used unique molecular identifiers. TCRdb processed the PCR reads anew with MiXCR; each CDR3 protein has one entry. The repertoire holds about 110,000 distinct CDR3 sequences, with 23% as singletons. Study-level findings and limits: The main origin of T-cell counts and diversity one year after transplant was newly produced T cells. There were some patients whose high TCRbeta diversity at day 60 came from surviving recipient T cells and thymic progenitors. It was reported that alpha-beta T cells came from several hundred expanded graft clones (about two months after transplant).

The CDR3 contains 14 residues. Germline V CDR1 and CDR2: DFQATT, SNEGSKA (reference sequence). Between the trimmed V and J ends, which lost 5 bases and 2 bases, there was a span of 14 bases. This specimen was PBMCs, mostly from graft donor cells, taken 180 days after TCRalphabeta/CD19-depleted stem cell transplant. The TCR was taken from a male patient aged 2-9 years who had a stem cell transplant for chronic granulomatous disease, so the T cells may come from the graft donor. The chain couples TRBV20-1 to TRBJ2-3; a possible D gene is TRBD1 (6 bases). CDR3 in amino acids: CSAPNRASTDTQYF. CDR3 sequence (DNA): TGCAGTGCTCCGAACAGGGCCTCCACAGATACGCAGTATTTT.